A selection of T cell receptor beta chains follows, all from one sample in a study of cytomegalovirus exposure and HLA in healthy donors. Assay used: immunoSEQ multiplex PCR; TCRdb lists only in-frame clones, some missing. The table has some 150,000 clones, around 79% seen once. Material for sequencing was PBMCs. The receptors were gathered from a human donor in good health. Each CDR3 is given with its conserved first and last residue. D genes are given only for firm matches.

j_gene | v_gene | len | d_gene | CDR3aa | CDR3nt
TRBJ1-1 | TRBV30 | 13 | TRBD1 | CAWDRGRNTEAFF | TGTGCCTGGGACAGGGGGCGGAACACTGAAGCTTTCTTT
TRBJ2-2 | TRBV30 | 12 | - | CAWRLDTGELFF | TGTGCCTGGAGGTTAGACACCGGGGAGCTGTTTTTT
TRBJ1-2 | TRBV28 | 15 | TRBD1 | CASHDTGGYYYGYTF | TGTGCCAGTCACGATACAGGGGGGTATTACTATGGCTACACCTTC
TRBJ1-1 | TRBV10-2 | 13 | - | CASSPVPNTEAFF | TGCGCCAGCAGTCCCGTCCCGAACACTGAAGCTTTCTTT
TRBJ2-1 | TRBV12-5 | 19 | TRBD2 | CASGLGLRPGLASGNEQFF | TGTGCTAGTGGTTTGGGTCTTAGACCGGGACTAGCATCCGGTAATGAGCAGTTCTTC
TRBJ2-6 | TRBV4-2 | 17 | - | CASSQESPLSGANVLTF | TGTGCCAGCAGCCAAGAATCTCCCTTGTCTGGGGCCAACGTCCTGACTTTC
TRBJ2-7 | TRBV5-1 | 19 | TRBD2 | CASSPSGRGAATIPYEQYF | TGCGCCAGCAGCCCATCGGGGCGGGGGGCGGCCACAATTCCCTACGAGCAGTACTTC
TRBJ2-3 | TRBV6-4 | 16 | - | CASSNTGGAGTDTQYF | TGTGCCAGCAGTAATACAGGGGGGGCAGGCACAGATACGCAGTATTTT
TRBJ1-4 | TRBV25-1 | 12 | - | CASSLANEKLFF | TGTGCCAGCAGTTTAGCCAATGAAAAACTGTTTTTT
TRBJ2-5 | TRBV27 | 16 | TRBD2 | CASSEGSGSFQETQYF | TGTGCCAGCAGTGAGGGCAGCGGGAGCTTCCAAGAGACCCAGTACTTC
TRBJ1-2 | TRBV13 | 15 | - | CASTPAGPAGNGYTF | TGTGCCAGCACCCCTGCGGGGCCGGCGGGAAATGGCTACACCTTC